A single sample gave rise to the 18 T cell receptor beta chains below, sequenced in a study of T cell responses to AZD1222 COVID-19 vaccine. Profiling relied on immunoSEQ multiplex PCR, and the TCRdb table lists in-frame clones only, not all of them. This sample carries 150,000 to 180,000 clones, around 89% of them seen once, and the ten largest clones take around 2.9%. Sequencing was performed on peripheral blood, taken on day 0 of AZD1222 vaccination. The receptors here all came from an adult in good health.

CDR3 residues: CASSVGVTGKAYEQYF. The DNA for the CDR3 is TGTGCCAGCAGCGTCGGGGTGACAGGGAAGGCCTACGAGCAGTACTTC. V usage is TRBV3-1 (or the pseudogene TRBV3-2) and J usage is TRBJ2-7, with 7 nucleotides matching TRBD1. With 5 bases clipped from V and 2 bases from J, the junction kept 12 bases outside the gene matches. Germline V lookup: CDR1 LGHDT, CDR2 YNNKEL (reference sequence). The CDR3 runs 16 residues.

The V and J genes are TRBV20-1 and TRBJ1-2; tentatively, D is TRBD1 (5 bases). In germline, CDR1 is DFQATT, CDR2 SNEGSKA (reference sequence). This CDR3 has 14 amino acids. Trimming left V 3 bases short and J 2 bases short, with 13 bases between. The CDR3 DNA reads TGCAGTGCTAGTGGGGGGAACCTAAACTATGGCTACACCTTC. This translates into CSASGGNLNYGYTF.

The chain employs TRBV19 and TRBJ1-5; no clear D gene. Looked up from germline, CDR1 is LNHDA and CDR2 is SQIVND (reference sequence). The V and J ends lost 1 base and 1 base respectively, with 11 bases between them. There are 16 residues in the CDR3. CDR3 DNA: TGTGCCAGTAGTATAGCCGGATACCCCAGCAATCAGCCCCAGCATTTT. Translating gives CASSIAGYPSNQPQHF.

V gene TRBV14 combines with J gene TRBJ1-1, with D maybe TRBD1 (6 bases). Trimming cost V 0 bases and J 0 bases, with 11 bases left between them. CDR3 length equals 16 residues. In germline, CDR1 is SGHDN, CDR2 FVKESK. The DNA for the CDR3 is TGTGCCAGCAGCCAAGATGGTACAGGGCTGAACACTGAAGCTTTCTTT. Protein sequence: CASSQDGTGLNTEAFF.

This clone appeared a single time. This CDR3 reads CTPDYRYF. In nucleotides, the CDR3 is TGCACCCCCGACTACCGGTACTTC. This chain connects TRBV20-1 to TRBJ2-7; maybe TRBD2 (5 bases). The CDR3 consists of 8 residues. CDR1 is DFQATT, CDR2 SNEGSKA, per germline (reference sequence).

This sequence joins TRBV10-1 and TRBJ2-3; 14 bases are a match to TRBD2. The CDR3 totals 18 residues. Germline loops: CDR1 WNHNN, CDR2 SYGVQD (reference sequence). The J segment lost 3 bases and the V segment lost 7 bases, leaving 12 bases of the junction unmatched. CDR3 in DNA: TGCGCCAGCACTCGCGGGACTAGCGGGGGCGGACAAACAGATACGCAGTATTTT. This codes for CASTRGTSGGGQTDTQYF.

This chain uses TRBV16 with TRBJ2-7; no firm D call. Trimming took 1 base from V and 1 from J, leaving 14 bases between them. The CDR3 totals 16 residues. Germline V gene data show CDR1 as KGHSY and CDR2 as FQNENV. CDR3 nucleotides: TGTGCCAGCAGCCAATTGGCCAGTACTCTTTCCTACGAGCAGTACTTC. Its translation: CASSQLASTLSYEQYF.

This clone came up a few times. This chain connects TRBV3-1 (or the pseudogene TRBV3-2) to TRBJ1-2, with a weak D call TRBD1 (6 bases). This CDR3 has 14 residues. Germline values: CDR1 LGHDT, CDR2 YNNKEL (reference sequence). V lost 3 bases to trimming and J lost 8 bases, with 16 bases between them. The chain's CDR3 is CASSHLGTPSGYTF. In nucleotides, the CDR3 is TGTGCCAGCAGCCACCTCGGGACACCAAGCGGCTACACCTTC.

The chain is built from TRBV18 and TRBJ2-7; 10 bases are a match to TRBD2. Trimming took 6 bases from V and 2 from J; bases not matched to a gene: 1. CDR1 is KGHSH, CDR2 LQKENI, per germline. The CDR3 sequence is 13 residues long. The CDR3 spells CASSGTSAYEQYF. CDR3 coding DNA: TGTGCCAGCTCGGGGACTAGCGCCTACGAGCAGTACTTC.

The gene calls are TRBV6-6 and TRBJ2-7; perhaps D is TRBD1 or TRBD2 (5 bases each). V was cut by 6 bases and J by 5 bases, with 17 bases left in between. The CDR3 totals 14 residues. CDR1 is MNHNY, CDR2 SVGAGI, per germline (reference sequence). CDR3 sequence (DNA): TGTGCCAGCAGAACTGGGACCGCTGGGCACGAGCAGTACTTC. It translates to CASRTGTAGHEQYF.

V is TRBV7-9 and J is TRBJ2-7, with D perhaps TRBD2 (6 bases). The CDR3 has 13 amino acids. Deletions cut 1 base from V and 2 bases from J, with 6 bases between. The germline gives CDR1 SEHNR, CDR2 FQNEAQ (reference sequence). The CDR3 DNA reads as TGTGCCAGCAGCTTAGGGACTACCTACGAGCAGTACTTC. Its protein product is CASSLGTTYEQYF.

The chain is built from TRBV28 and TRBJ1-1; D might be TRBD1 (5 bases). From germline, CDR1 is MDHEN and CDR2 SYDVKM. The CDR3 covers 14 residues. Trimming stripped 4 bases from V and 1 base from J, with 10 bases between. The CDR3 DNA is TGTGCCAGCAGTTATCTTGACAGGAACACTGAAGCTTTCTTT. Amino acids: CASSYLDRNTEAFF.

The rearrangement uses TRBV28 and TRBJ2-3; TRBD2 agrees at 12 bases. The CDR3 sequence is 15 residues long. V dropped 6 bases and J dropped 8; count of bases not matched to a gene: 9. Germline V gene sequence: CDR1 MDHEN, CDR2 SYDVKM. The CDR3 DNA sequence: TGTGCCAGCAGACGACTAGCGGGGGTCGATGCTACGCAGTATTTT. It is translated as CASRRLAGVDATQYF.

CDR3 nucleotides: TGTGCCAGCAGCCAGACGGACTTCTACGAGCAGTACTTC. Residues: CASSQTDFYEQYF. V is TRBV6-5 and J is TRBJ2-7; a possible D gene is TRBD2 (5 bases). Per germline, CDR1 MNHEY and CDR2 SVGAGI. The CDR3 is made up of 13 amino acids. V lost 6 bases and J lost 3, with 12 bases in between.

V and J are TRBV3-1 (or the pseudogene TRBV3-2) and TRBJ1-5; maybe TRBD1 (5 bases). This CDR3 comprises 19 residues. Germline CDR1 and CDR2: LGHDT and YNNKEL (reference sequence). V shed 0 bases and J shed 0 bases, with 18 bases lying between them. DNA of the CDR3: TGTGCCAGCAGCCAAGATCCCCCCAGGACACAATATAGCAATCAGCCCCAGCATTTT. It translates to CASSQDPPRTQYSNQPQHF.

The sample holds one count of this clone. This rearrangement joins TRBV14 to TRBJ2-7; no definite D call. V lost 1 base, J lost 7 bases, and 11 bases lay in between. The CDR3 covers 13 residues. The germline gives CDR1 SGHDN, CDR2 FVKESK. The CDR3 sequence is CASSQVGSMEQYF. The CDR3 DNA sequence: TGTGCCAGCAGCCAAGTCGGTTCCATGGAGCAGTACTTC.

The DNA for the CDR3 is TGTGCCAGCACCCTTCAGGGGGGGAGGAACACTGAAGCTTTCTTT. This encodes CASTLQGGRNTEAFF. The chain is built from TRBV7-9 and TRBJ1-1; 7 bases match TRBD1. The CDR3 is 15 residues long. CDR1 SEHNR and CDR2 FQNEAQ come from the germline V gene (reference sequence). Germline trimming cut 7 bases from V and 1 base from J; bases unmatched to any gene: 9.

The chain is built from TRBV10-1 and TRBJ1-2; 9 bases line up with TRBD1. With V trimmed by 6 bases and J by 8 bases, 7 bases remained unmatched. Looked up from germline, CDR1 is WNHNN and CDR2 is SYGVQD (reference sequence). This CDR3 is 13 amino acids long. CDR3 coding DNA: TGCGCCAGCAGCCCCAGGACAGGGGTCGGCTACACCTTC. Protein product: CASSPRTGVGYTF.